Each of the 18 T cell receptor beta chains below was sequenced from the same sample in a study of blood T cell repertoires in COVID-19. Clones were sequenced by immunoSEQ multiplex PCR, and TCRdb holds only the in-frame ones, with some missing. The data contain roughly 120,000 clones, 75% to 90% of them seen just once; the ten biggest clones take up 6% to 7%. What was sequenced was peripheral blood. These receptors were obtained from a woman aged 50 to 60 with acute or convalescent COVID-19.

The CDR3 sequence is CASSLKQGAWNEKLFF. The CDR3, as DNA: TGTGCCAGCAGCCTAAAACAGGGGGCTTGGAATGAAAAACTGTTTTTT. This chain joins TRBV4-2 and TRBJ1-4; 9 nucleotides line up with TRBD1. This CDR3 is 16 amino acids long. The germline gives CDR1 LGHNA, CDR2 YNFKEQ. The V segment lost 4 bases and the J segment 5 bases; nucleotides outside the gene matches: 8.

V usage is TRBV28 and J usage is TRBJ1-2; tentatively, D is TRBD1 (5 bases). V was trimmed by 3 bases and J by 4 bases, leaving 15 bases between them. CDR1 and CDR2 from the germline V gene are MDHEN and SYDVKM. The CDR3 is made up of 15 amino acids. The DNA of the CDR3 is TGTGCCAGCAGTTTCCCCCCCTCCGACAGCTATGGCTACACCTTC. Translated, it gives CASSFPPSDSYGYTF.

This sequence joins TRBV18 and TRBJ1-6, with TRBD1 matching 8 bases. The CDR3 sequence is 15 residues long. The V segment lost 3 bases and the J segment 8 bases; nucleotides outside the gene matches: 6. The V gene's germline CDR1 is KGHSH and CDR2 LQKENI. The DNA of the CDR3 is TGTGCCAGCTCACCTAGACAGGGGAAGGATTCACCCCTCCACTTT. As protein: CASSPRQGKDSPLHF.

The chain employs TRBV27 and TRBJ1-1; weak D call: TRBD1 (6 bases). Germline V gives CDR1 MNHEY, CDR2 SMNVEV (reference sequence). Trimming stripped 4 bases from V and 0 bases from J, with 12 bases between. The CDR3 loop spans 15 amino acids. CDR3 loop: CASSSAGVMNTEAFF. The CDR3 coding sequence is TGTGCCAGCAGTTCCGCAGGGGTCATGAACACTGAAGCTTTCTTT.

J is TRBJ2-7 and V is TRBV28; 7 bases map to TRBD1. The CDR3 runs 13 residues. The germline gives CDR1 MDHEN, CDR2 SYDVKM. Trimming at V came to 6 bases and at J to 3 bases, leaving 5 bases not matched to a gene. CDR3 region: CASRVTGYYEQYF. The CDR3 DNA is TGTGCCAGCAGGGTGACAGGGTACTACGAGCAGTACTTC. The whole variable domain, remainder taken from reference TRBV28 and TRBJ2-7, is DVKVTQSSRYLVKRTGEKVFLECVQDMDHENMFWYRQDPGLGLRLIYFSYDVKMKEKGDIPEGYSVSREKKERFSLILESASTNQTSMYLCASRVTGYYEQYFGPGTRLTVT.

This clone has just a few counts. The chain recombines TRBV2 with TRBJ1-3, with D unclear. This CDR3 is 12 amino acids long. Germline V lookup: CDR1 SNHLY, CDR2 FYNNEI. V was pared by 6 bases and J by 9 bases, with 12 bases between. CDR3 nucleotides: TGTGCCAGCAGGAGGGAAACCTCCACCATATATTTT. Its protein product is CASRRETSTIYF.

Here the CDR3 reads CASSLRRTTGISTEAFF. The CDR3 bases are TGTGCCAGCAGCCTTAGACGTACGACAGGGATTTCAACTGAAGCTTTCTTT. J is TRBJ1-1 and V is TRBV28; 7 nucleotides agree with TRBD1. Trimming took 6 bases from V and 5 from J; bases not matched to a gene: 18. Germline CDR1 reads MDHEN; CDR2 reads SYDVKM. The CDR3 sequence is 17 residues long.

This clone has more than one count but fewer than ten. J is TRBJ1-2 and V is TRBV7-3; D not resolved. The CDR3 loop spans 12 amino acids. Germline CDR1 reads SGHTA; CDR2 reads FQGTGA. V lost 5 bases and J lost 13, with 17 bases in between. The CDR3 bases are TGTGCCAGCAGCCACCCCGGAGGGCCCCGCACCTTC. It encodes CASSHPGGPRTF.

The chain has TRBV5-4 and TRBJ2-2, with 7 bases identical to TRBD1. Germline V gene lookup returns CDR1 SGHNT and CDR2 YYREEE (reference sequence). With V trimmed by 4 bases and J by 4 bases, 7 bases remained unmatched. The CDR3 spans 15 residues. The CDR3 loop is CASSQDRFSTGELFF. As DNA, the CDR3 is TGTGCCAGCAGCCAGGACAGGTTTTCCACCGGGGAGCTGTTTTTT. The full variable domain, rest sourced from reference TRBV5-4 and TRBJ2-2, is ETGVTQSPTHLIKTRGQQVTLRCSSQSGHNTVSWYQQALGQGPQFIFQYYREEENGRGNFPPRFSGLQFPNYSSELNVNALELDDSALYLCASSQDRFSTGELFFGEGSRLTVL.

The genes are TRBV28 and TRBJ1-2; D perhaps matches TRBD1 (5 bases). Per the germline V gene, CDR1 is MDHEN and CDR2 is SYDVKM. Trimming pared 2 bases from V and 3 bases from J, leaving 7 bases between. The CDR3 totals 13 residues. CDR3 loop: CASSLGAYYGYTF. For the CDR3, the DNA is TGTGCCAGCAGTTTAGGGGCTTACTATGGCTACACCTTC.

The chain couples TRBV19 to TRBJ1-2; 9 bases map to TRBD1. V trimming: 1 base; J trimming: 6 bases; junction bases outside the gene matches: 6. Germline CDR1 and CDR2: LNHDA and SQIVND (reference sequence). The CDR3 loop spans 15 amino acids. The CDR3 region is CASSIVPQGADGYTF. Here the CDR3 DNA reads TGTGCCAGTAGTATAGTCCCACAGGGGGCGGATGGCTACACCTTC.

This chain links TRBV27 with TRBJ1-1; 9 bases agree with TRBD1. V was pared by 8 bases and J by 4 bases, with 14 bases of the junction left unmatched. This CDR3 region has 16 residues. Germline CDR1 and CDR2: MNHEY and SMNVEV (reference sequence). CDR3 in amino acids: CASHSWTGVEGTEAFF. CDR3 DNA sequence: TGTGCCAGCCATTCATGGACAGGGGTGGAGGGCACTGAAGCTTTCTTT.

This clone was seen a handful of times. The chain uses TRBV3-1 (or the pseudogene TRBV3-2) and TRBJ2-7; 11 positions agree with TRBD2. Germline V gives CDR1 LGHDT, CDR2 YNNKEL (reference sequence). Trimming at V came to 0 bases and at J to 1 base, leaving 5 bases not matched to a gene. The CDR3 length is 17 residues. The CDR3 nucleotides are TGTGCCAGCAGCCAAGATAGACTAGCGGGGAGATCCTACGAGCAGTACTTC. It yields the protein CASSQDRLAGRSYEQYF.

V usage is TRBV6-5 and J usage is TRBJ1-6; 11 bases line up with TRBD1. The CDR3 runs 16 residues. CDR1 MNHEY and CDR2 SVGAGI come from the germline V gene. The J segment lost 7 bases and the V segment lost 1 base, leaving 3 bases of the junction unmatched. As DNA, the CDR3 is TGTGCCAGCAGTTACTTCGGGACAGGGGGGAATTCACCCCTCCACTTT. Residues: CASSYFGTGGNSPLHF.

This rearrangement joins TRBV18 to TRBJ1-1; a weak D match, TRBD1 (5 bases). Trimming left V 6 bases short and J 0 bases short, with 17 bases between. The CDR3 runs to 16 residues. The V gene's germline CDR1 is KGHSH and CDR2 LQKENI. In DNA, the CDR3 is TGTGCCAGCTCCCCAGTTTGGGGCACGATGAACACTGAAGCTTTCTTT. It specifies CASSPVWGTMNTEAFF.

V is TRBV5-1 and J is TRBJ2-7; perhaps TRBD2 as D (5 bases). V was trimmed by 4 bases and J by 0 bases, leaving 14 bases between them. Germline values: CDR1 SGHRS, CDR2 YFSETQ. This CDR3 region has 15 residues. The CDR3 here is CASSPAGSSSYEQYF. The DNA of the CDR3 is TGCGCCAGCAGCCCGGCGGGTTCAAGCTCCTACGAGCAGTACTTC.

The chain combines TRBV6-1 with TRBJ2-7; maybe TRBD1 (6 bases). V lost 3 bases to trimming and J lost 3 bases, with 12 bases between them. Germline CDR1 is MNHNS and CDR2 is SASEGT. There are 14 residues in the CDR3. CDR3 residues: CASSEGAGYYEQYF. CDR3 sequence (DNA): TGTGCCAGCAGTGAGGGGGCAGGGTACTACGAGCAGTACTTC.

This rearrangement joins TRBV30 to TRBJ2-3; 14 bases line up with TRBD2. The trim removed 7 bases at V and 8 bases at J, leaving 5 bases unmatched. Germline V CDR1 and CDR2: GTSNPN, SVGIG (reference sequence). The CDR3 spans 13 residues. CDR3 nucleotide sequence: TGTGCCTCGACTAGCGGGGGGGAGAGTACGCAGTATTTT. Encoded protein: CASTSGGESTQYF.